The clone carrying this T cell receptor beta chain was detected a few times. The data were produced by immunoSEQ multiplex PCR, yet TCRdb's version contains in-frame clones alone and is incomplete. The profile covers about 220,000 clones, with approximately 82% appearing a single time and about 8.9% taken by the ten largest. The record originates from a study of blood T cell repertoires in COVID-19. The CDR3 runs 13 residues. Germline loops: CDR1 MNHEY, CDR2 SVGAGI. Trimming pared 6 bases from V and 7 bases from J, leaving 12 bases between. This rearrangement joins TRBV6-5 to TRBJ2-2, with a weak D call TRBD2 (5 bases). The clonotype was recovered from a man aged 50 or older with active or convalescent COVID-19. The sample taken for sequencing was peripheral blood. This CDR3 is CASSERESGELFF. CDR3 DNA: TGTGCCAGCAGCGAGAGGGAGAGCGGGGAGCTGTTTTTT.